What follows are 12 T cell receptor beta chains derived from one specimen sequenced in a study of T cell responses to AZD1222 COVID-19 vaccine. The protocol was immunoSEQ multiplex PCR, while the TCRdb copy is restricted to in-frame clones and leaves out a portion. The sample lists 100,000 or so clones, around 87% occurring once. Sequences were derived from peripheral blood, sampled on day 0 of MenACWY control vaccination. These receptors were obtained from an adult in good health.

The chain carries TRBV27 and TRBJ2-5; 7 bases line up with TRBD2. The CDR3 extends over 14 amino acids. V dropped 9 bases and J dropped 5; count of bases not matched to a gene: 12. Germline-derived CDR1 and CDR2 are MNHEY and SMNVEV (reference sequence). The CDR3 region is CASSYSGSWETQYF. Written as DNA, the CDR3 is TGTGCCAGTTCCTATAGCGGGTCATGGGAGACCCAGTACTTC.

V usage is TRBV7-2 and J usage is TRBJ2-2, with TRBD2 matching 10 bases. The ends lost 3 bases at V and 4 bases at J; junction bases unmatched: 8. The CDR3 extends over 17 amino acids. Germline values: CDR1 SGHTA, CDR2 FQGNSA. This CDR3 reads CASSLSSGSVITGELFF. The CDR3, as DNA: TGTGCCAGCAGCTTGTCTAGCGGGAGTGTTATCACCGGGGAGCTGTTTTTT.

This clone was detected only once. J is TRBJ2-3 and V is TRBV3-1 (or the pseudogene TRBV3-2); 8 nucleotides match TRBD2. CDR1 and CDR2 (germline): LGHDT, YNNKEL (reference sequence). The CDR3 spans 16 residues. V shed 0 bases and J 3 bases; nucleotides not matched to a gene: 5. The CDR3 sequence: CASSQEFSGGTDTQYF. The CDR3 nucleotides are TGTGCCAGCAGCCAAGAGTTCAGCGGGGGAACAGATACGCAGTATTTT.

This rearrangement joins TRBV4-2 to TRBJ2-3; D ambiguous. The CDR3 totals 15 residues. Germline loops: CDR1 LGHNA, CDR2 YNFKEQ. V was cut by 1 base and J by 4 bases, with 12 bases left in between. The CDR3 DNA reads TGTGCCAGCAGCCAAGGTTGGTCCTTCTCAGATACGCAGTATTTT. Its translation: CASSQGWSFSDTQYF.

This clone came up once. The chain has TRBV7-3 and TRBJ2-5, with 9 bases identical to TRBD2. Trimming at V came to 3 bases and at J to 7 bases, leaving 0 bases not matched to a gene. This CDR3 has 12 residues. Germline CDR1 and CDR2: SGHTA and FQGTGA. The CDR3 here is CASSFSGGTQYF. The CDR3 DNA reads TGTGCCAGCAGCTTTAGCGGGGGGACCCAGTACTTC.

V usage is TRBV5-1 and J usage is TRBJ1-6, with TRBD1 as a possible D gene (5 bases). Trimming left V 5 bases short and J 9 bases short, with 15 bases between. The germline V gene has CDR1 SGHRS and CDR2 YFSETQ. The CDR3 has 14 residues. The CDR3 nucleotides are TGCGCCAGCAGACCGGGACTGTTATTTTCACCCCTCCACTTT. Translation gives CASRPGLLFSPLHF.

V usage is TRBV19 and J usage is TRBJ2-7, with TRBD1 identical over 9 bases. The CDR3 totals 14 residues. Trimming at V came to 1 base and at J to 9 bases, leaving 7 bases not matched to a gene. Germline V gene data show CDR1 as LNHDA and CDR2 as SQIVND (reference sequence). The CDR3, as DNA: TGTGCCAGTAGTATAGCGGGACAGGGATCAGGGCAGTACTTC. It translates to CASSIAGQGSGQYF.

This clone was recorded once. V is TRBV28 and J is TRBJ2-1; 7 positions match TRBD1. The V gene end was trimmed by 5 bases and the J gene end by 9 bases; junction bases not matched to a gene: 13. Looked up from germline, CDR1 is MDHEN and CDR2 is SYDVKM. This CDR3 is 15 amino acids long. CDR3 nucleotides: TGTGCCAGCAGTCTTTCCGGACAGGCGTATAGTGAGCAGTTCTTC. Translated: CASSLSGQAYSEQFF.

This rearrangement joins TRBV16 to TRBJ1-4; D is ambiguous. Between the trimmed V and J ends, which lost 4 bases and 3 bases, there was a span of 21 bases. The CDR3 consists of 18 residues. Germline-derived CDR1 and CDR2 are KGHSY and FQNENV. The CDR3 protein is CASSRYQYRGLANEKLFF. CDR3 sequence (DNA): TGTGCCAGCAGCCGCTATCAATACCGGGGTTTGGCTAATGAAAAACTGTTTTTT.

The chain carries TRBV4-3 and TRBJ1-6, with D unclear. The CDR3 contains 13 residues. In germline, CDR1 is LGHNA, CDR2 YSLEER. V was cut by 0 bases and J by 8 bases, with 5 bases left in between. Here the CDR3 reads CASSQEKDSPLHF. CDR3 coding DNA: TGCGCCAGCAGCCAAGAGAAAGATTCACCCCTCCACTTT.

The chain combines TRBV11-3 with TRBJ2-7; maybe TRBD2 (6 bases). Trimming pared 10 bases from V and 1 base from J, leaving 20 bases between. This CDR3 is 15 amino acids long. CDR1 SGHNT and CDR2 YENEEA come from the germline V gene. The CDR3 loop reads CAMGRGTSSSYEQYF. In nucleotides, the CDR3 is TGTGCCATGGGGCGCGGGACGTCTAGTTCCTACGAGCAGTACTTC.

V and J are TRBV14 and TRBJ2-1, with 13 bases that match TRBD2. V was clipped by 1 base and J by 12 bases; unmatched bases: 6. Germline V lookup: CDR1 SGHDN, CDR2 FVKESK. The CDR3 is 15 amino acids. The CDR3 nucleotides read TGTGCCAGCAGCCAAGTAGGACTAGCGGGAGTGGGGCAGTTCTTC. It is translated as CASSQVGLAGVGQFF.